Sequencing of this TCR beta chain was carried out in a study of blood T cell repertoires in COVID-19. Looking at the study overall: The study drew acute and convalescent COVID-19 samples from the United States, Italy and Spain. The cDNA or gDNA used as material had been derived from T cells, B-cell-depleted T cells, or PBMCs.

As originally analysed: By means of reference gene primer amplification, nucleated cell counts were estimated. This table comes from immunoSEQ multiplex PCR, and its TCRdb copy is limited to in-frame clones, with some not included. The V and J calls and clone size are taken from that table; D and trimming were inferred from the DNA. The sample shows more than 95,000 clones, just over 90% of them seen only once. Germline assignment: CDR1 SGHRS and CDR2 YFSETQ. Trimming took 0 bases from V and 8 from J, leaving 9 bases between them. CDR3 size: 13 residues. Sequenced material: peripheral blood. The V gene is TRBV5-1, the J gene TRBJ2-1; the D is unclear. The clonotype comes from a man in his fifties or sixties with acute or convalescent COVID-19. The CDR3 spells CASSLAGRDEQFF. The CDR3 bases are TGCGCCAGCAGCTTGGCCGGCCGGGATGAGCAGTTCTTC. Based on the CDR3 plus reference TRBV5-1 and TRBJ2-1, the full variable domain is KAGVTQTPRYLIKTRGQQVTLSCSPISGHRSVSWYQQTPGQGLQFLFEYFSETQRNKGNFPGRFSGRQFSNSRSEMNVSTLELGDSALYLCASSLAGRDEQFFGPGTRLTVL.